This T cell receptor beta chain was obtained from a study of cytomegalovirus exposure and HLA in healthy donors. Study-level background: There were fewer than 500 genotyped donors. Of these, 81% fell in the genetic ancestry cluster associated with self-reported Caucasian donors.

The PCR employed 60 Vbeta primers together with 13 Jbeta primers. Method: immunoSEQ multiplex PCR; TCRdb's copy keeps in-frame clones and lacks some. Of around 140,000 clones detected, around four fifths appear once; the ten largest clones hold 1.5% to 1.9%. This receptor was identified in a man aged 40-55 years in good health and CMV-seronegative. The sequenced sample consisted of PBMCs.

CDR3 protein: CASTQGTSGGNEQFF. For the CDR3, the DNA is TGTGCCAGCACACAGGGGACTAGCGGGGGCAATGAGCAGTTCTTC. V is TRBV28 and J is TRBJ2-1; 14 positions agree with TRBD2. After removal of 7 bases from V and 6 bases from J, the junction contained 5 bases not matched to a gene. The CDR3 length is 15 residues. Germline assignment: CDR1 MDHEN and CDR2 SYDVKM.